This entry lists 24 T cell receptor beta chains sequenced from one sample in a study of blood T cell repertoires in COVID-19. Sequencing used immunoSEQ multiplex PCR; TCRdb keeps in-frame clones, though not all of them. The table includes roughly 130,000 clones, around 87% detected once. The sequencing sample was made of peripheral blood. The receptors were gathered from a woman aged 60 to 75 with acute or convalescent COVID-19.

The rearrangement links TRBV30 to TRBJ1-1; 10 positions match TRBD1. This CDR3 spans 14 amino acids. The trim removed 5 bases at V and 5 bases at J, leaving 8 bases unmatched. Germline-derived CDR1 and CDR2 are GTSNPN and SVGIG (reference sequence). The CDR3: CAWAWDRGGTEAFF. DNA for the CDR3: TGTGCCTGGGCATGGGACAGGGGTGGGACTGAAGCTTTCTTT.

The rearrangement uses TRBV27 and TRBJ2-1, with 7 bases identical to TRBD1. V dropped 10 bases and J dropped 8; count of bases not matched to a gene: 11. Germline lookup yields CDR1 MNHEY and CDR2 SMNVEV (reference sequence). This CDR3 has 13 residues. The CDR3: CAISRQGLDEQFF. CDR3 sequence (DNA): TGTGCCATCTCCCGACAGGGCTTGGATGAGCAGTTCTTC.

The table lists this clone with a count of one. The chain carries TRBV7-9 and TRBJ1-5; 9 bases are shared with TRBD1. The germline gives CDR1 SEHNR, CDR2 FQNEAQ (reference sequence). This CDR3 contains 13 residues. V shed 5 bases, J shed 5 bases, and the junction held 1 base outside the gene matches. The CDR3 reads CASSGTGYQPQHF. The CDR3 DNA is TGTGCCAGCAGCGGGACAGGGTATCAGCCCCAGCATTTT. The entire variable domain, with the rest obtained from reference TRBV7-9 and TRBJ1-5, is as follows: DTGVSQNPRHKITKRGQNVTFRCDPISEHNRLYWYRQTLGQGPEFLTYFQNEAQLEKSRLLSDRFSAERPKGSFSTLEIQRTEQGDSAMYLCASSGTGYQPQHFGDGTRLSIL.

The V gene is TRBV2, the J gene TRBJ2-5; D gene uncertain. V gave up 5 bases and J gave up 4 bases, with 5 bases separating them. Germline lookup yields CDR1 SNHLY and CDR2 FYNNEI. This CDR3 spans 11 amino acids. The CDR3 DNA sequence: TGTGCCAGCAGTTCTTTAGAGACCCAGTACTTC. Translation: CASSSLETQYF.

The gene calls are TRBV2 and TRBJ1-6; 8 bases line up with TRBD1. In germline, CDR1 is SNHLY, CDR2 FYNNEI. Trimming took 6 bases from V and 9 from J; bases not matched to a gene: 10. The CDR3 consists of 15 residues. The CDR3 DNA is TGTGCCAGCAGACCAGGACAGGGATGGGGTTCACCCCTCCACTTT. Translating it yields CASRPGQGWGSPLHF.

This rearrangement joins TRBV12-5 to TRBJ2-7, with 7 bases matching TRBD1. This CDR3 contains 15 residues. Germline V CDR1 and CDR2: LGHNT, FRNRAP. J gave up 2 bases and V 5 bases, and 9 bases lay outside the gene matches. The CDR3 protein is CASGLIRTGPYEQYF. In DNA form, the CDR3 reads TGTGCTAGTGGTCTCATCCGGACAGGCCCCTACGAGCAGTACTTC.

The chain is built from TRBV28 and TRBJ1-2; D is ambiguous. This CDR3 is 16 amino acids long. Germline CDR1 MDHEN, CDR2 SYDVKM. Trimming stripped 1 base from V and 7 bases from J, with 19 bases between. The CDR3: CASSLYPRWEGGGYTF. As DNA, the CDR3 is TGTGCCAGCAGTTTATACCCCCGGTGGGAGGGCGGTGGCTACACCTTC.

The chain couples TRBV29-1 to TRBJ1-1; D is possibly TRBD1 (5 bases). Trimming took 1 base from V and 5 from J, leaving 17 bases between them. Looked up from germline, CDR1 is SQVTM and CDR2 is ANQGSEA. The CDR3 length is 15 residues. CDR3 residues: CSVEGGTPRGTEAFF. DNA of the CDR3: TGCAGCGTTGAAGGAGGGACCCCCCGGGGGACTGAAGCTTTCTTT.

J is TRBJ2-3 and V is TRBV5-6, with D perhaps matching TRBD2 (7 bases). Germline CDR1 reads SGHDT; CDR2 reads YYEEEE. There are 15 residues in the CDR3. V lost 0 bases and J 7 bases, leaving 15 bases between the germline ends. The CDR3, as DNA: TGTGCCAGCAGCTTGGCGGGGGGCTTGGTTCATACGCAGTATTTT. Protein: CASSLAGGLVHTQYF.

This clone was seen once. The chain recombines TRBV18 with TRBJ1-2, with no clear D. The CDR3 consists of 14 residues. The V gene lost 10 bases and the J gene lost 2 bases, with 17 bases spanning the gap. Germline loops: CDR1 KGHSH, CDR2 LQKENI. This chain's CDR3 is CANTGPSGNYGYTF. The CDR3 nucleotides read TGTGCCAACACCGGTCCCTCAGGAAACTATGGCTACACCTTC. The full variable domain, its missing parts supplied by reference TRBV18 and TRBJ1-2, is NAGVMQNPRHLVRRRGQEARLRCSPMKGHSHVYWYRQLPEEGLKFMVYLQKENIIDESGMPKERFSAEFPKEGPSILRIQQVVRGDSAAYFCANTGPSGNYGYTFGSGTRLTVV.

The chain couples TRBV19 to TRBJ1-6; D remains ambiguous. CDR1 is LNHDA, CDR2 SQIVND, per germline (reference sequence). This CDR3 has 15 residues. With 4 bases removed from V and 9 bases from J, the gap between germline ends came to 16 bases. CDR3 residues: CASSTPGGRSSPLHF. CDR3 sequence (DNA): TGTGCCAGTAGTACCCCCGGCGGTAGGAGTTCACCCCTCCACTTT. The complete variable domain, with remaining parts taken from reference TRBV19 and TRBJ1-6, reads DGGITQSPKYLFRKEGQNVTLSCEQNLNHDAMYWYRQDPGQGLRLIYYSQIVNDFQKGDIAEGYSVSREKKESFPLTVTSAQKNPTAFYLCASSTPGGRSSPLHFGNGTRLTVT.

This clone has a handful of counts. The chain uses TRBV7-2 and TRBJ2-2; 7 nucleotides align to TRBD2. J lost 0 bases, V lost 6 bases, and 4 bases had no gene match. CDR1 is SGHTA and CDR2 is FQGNSA in the germline V gene. This CDR3 has 15 residues. In nucleotides, the CDR3 is TGTGCCAGCAGACCTAGCGGAGCGAACACCGGGGAGCTGTTTTTT. It is translated as CASRPSGANTGELFF.

This clone is a singleton in its sample. The genes are TRBV24-1 and TRBJ1-5, with D uncertain. V gave up 12 bases and J gave up 4 bases, with 12 bases separating them. The CDR3 is 12 residues long. Germline V lookup: CDR1 KGHDR, CDR2 SFDVKD. The CDR3 sequence is CAAGGGNQPQHF. The DNA of the CDR3 is TGTGCCGCCGGAGGCGGTAATCAGCCCCAGCATTTT.

The chain has TRBV28 and TRBJ1-4; tentative D call: TRBD1 (5 bases). CDR3 size: 13 residues. Trimming took 7 bases from V and 6 from J, leaving 12 bases between them. CDR1 MDHEN and CDR2 SYDVKM come from the germline V gene. The CDR3 DNA reads TGTGCCAGCAAAGGCCGGGGGTATGAAAAACTGTTTTTT. It encodes CASKGRGYEKLFF.

This clone has just one count. This chain uses TRBV5-1 with TRBJ1-3; D is unclear. The CDR3 spans 16 residues. Germline CDR1 reads SGHRS; CDR2 reads YFSETQ. V was clipped by 2 bases and J by 4 bases, with 16 bases between them. The CDR3 nucleotides are TGCGCCAGCAGCTTCGATGGCGGTCTTCGCGGAAACACCATATATTTT. This encodes CASSFDGGLRGNTIYF.

The chain joins TRBV5-1 to TRBJ2-2; 9 nucleotides align to TRBD2. J was trimmed by 6 bases and V by 1 base; bases with no gene match: 4. The CDR3 spans 15 residues. The V gene's germline CDR1 is SGHRS and CDR2 YFSETQ. The CDR3 sequence: CASSLIAGVAGELFF. For the CDR3, the DNA is TGCGCCAGCAGCTTGATAGCGGGAGTAGCCGGGGAGCTGTTTTTT.

This sequence joins TRBV11-2 and TRBJ2-1, with D perhaps matching TRBD2 (6 bases). Trimming removed 2 bases from V and 8 bases from J, with 16 bases in between. The length of the CDR3 is 15 residues. Germline-derived CDR1 and CDR2 are SGHAT and FQNNGV. The CDR3 loop is CASSLLSRGLDEQFF. The DNA of the CDR3 is TGTGCCAGCAGCTTATTGTCTCGGGGGTTGGATGAGCAGTTCTTC.

This chain links TRBV29-1 with TRBJ2-1; no reliable D call. This CDR3 has 15 amino acids. Deletions cut 4 bases from V and 0 bases from J, with 13 bases between. The germline gives CDR1 SQVTM, CDR2 ANQGSEA. The CDR3 nucleotides are TGCAGCGTTGGCTCTGCGGCGAGCTCCTACAATGAGCAGTTCTTC. Translating gives CSVGSAASSYNEQFF.

V and J are TRBV11-2 and TRBJ1-2, with unresolved D. The V end lost 1 base, the J end lost 3 bases, and 6 bases lay between the germline ends. This CDR3 spans 13 amino acids. CDR1 SGHAT and CDR2 FQNNGV come from the germline V gene. In nucleotides, the CDR3 is TGTGCCAGCAGCTTAGGCACGGACTATGGCTACACCTTC. Protein sequence: CASSLGTDYGYTF.

This clone appeared a single time. The DNA for the CDR3 is TGTGCCAGCAGCCCAGCTAATGAAAAACTGTTTTTT. It codes for CASSPANEKLFF. The chain is built from TRBV12-3 or TRBV12-4 and TRBJ1-4; D gene uncertain. The V gene lost 6 bases and the J gene lost 3 bases, with 5 bases spanning the gap. This CDR3 is 12 amino acids long.

The chain couples TRBV20-1 to TRBJ2-1; no clear D gene. The CDR3 covers 10 residues. CDR1 and CDR2 from the germline V gene are DFQATT and SNEGSKA (reference sequence). V was cut by 4 bases and J by 6 bases, with 4 bases left in between. DNA for the CDR3: TGCAGTGCTAAGAGCAATGAGCAGTTCTTC. It codes for CSAKSNEQFF.

The V gene is TRBV7-8, the J gene TRBJ2-5; D is perhaps TRBD2 (6 bases). Germline values: CDR1 SGHVS, CDR2 FQNEAQ. V lost 2 bases to trimming and J lost 5 bases, with 15 bases between them. The CDR3 contains 15 residues. The CDR3 nucleotides are TGTGCCAGCAGCTTAATGGCTAGCGTCCGGGAGACCCAGTACTTC. Its protein is CASSLMASVRETQYF.

V usage is TRBV9 and J usage is TRBJ2-1; D remains unclear. This CDR3 is built from 15 residues. V was trimmed by 0 bases and J by 10 bases, leaving 17 bases between them. In germline, CDR1 is SGDLS, CDR2 YYNGEE. This CDR3 reads CASSVDPLPQAEQFF. CDR3 DNA sequence: TGTGCCAGCAGCGTAGACCCACTCCCCCAGGCAGAGCAGTTCTTC.

The chain has TRBV4-1 and TRBJ1-1; D remains unclear. Trimming shortened V by 1 base and J by 1 base, and 7 bases separated the two germline ends. CDR1 and CDR2 from the germline V gene are MGHRA and YSYEKL. CDR3 length: 14 residues. CDR3 in DNA: TGCGCCAGCAGCCAAGTTGGCGGGAACACTGAAGCTTTCTTT. Translated, it gives CASSQVGGNTEAFF.